This T cell receptor beta chain was recorded in a study of OX40 agonist ivuxolimab in advanced cancers. Study at large: Patients were given ivuxolimab, an antibody that agonizes OX40 (CD134). Partial responses occurred in three patients (one hepatocellular carcinoma, two cutaneous melanoma).

The V gene lost 0 bases and the J gene lost 3 bases, with 9 bases spanning the gap. This CDR3 contains 15 residues. Germline CDR1 reads SGHTA; CDR2 reads FQGNSA. The assay was immunoSEQ multiplex PCR, and TCRdb's table has in-frame clones only and misses some. The table shows around 82,000 clones, with around 88% occurring only once. Baseline, cycle 4 day 1, and cycle 7 day 1 were the blood sampling points. The specimen comprised CD4+ or CD8+ T cells sorted from blood, sampled in a trial of the OX40 agonist ivuxolimab. The chain is built from TRBV7-2 and TRBJ1-5; the D is unclear. The sequence was obtained from an adult with an advanced solid tumor such as melanoma, head and neck, liver or kidney cancer. The CDR3 region is CASSLADTTNQPQHF. For the CDR3, the DNA is TGTGCCAGCAGCTTAGCCGATACCACCAATCAGCCCCAGCATTTT.